This entry concerns a single T cell receptor (beta chain). This sample is part of a study of cytomegalovirus exposure and HLA in healthy donors. The length of the CDR3 is 16 residues. V lost 6 bases to trimming and J lost 2 bases; unmatched junction nucleotides: 7. Germline V gene data show CDR1 as ENHRY and CDR2 as SYGVKD. Here immunoSEQ multiplex PCR was the method, and the copy in TCRdb shows in-frame clones only, minus some. The profile shows 300,000 to 450,000 clones, roughly 89% of them singletons. Sample: PBMCs. This chain joins TRBV10-3 and TRBJ2-3; 11 bases map to TRBD2. The clonotype comes from a woman in her late teens or twenties in good health and CMV-seronegative. CDR3 amino acids: CAIRNLTSGVTDTQYF. CDR3 coding DNA: TGTGCCATCAGGAACTTGACTAGCGGGGTCACAGATACGCAGTATTTT.